The 14 T cell receptor beta chains listed next were all sequenced from one sample in a study of T-cell memory formation after mild COVID-19. TCRdb recomputed calls from the 5' RACE reads with MiXCR, one row per CDR3 protein. The top ten clones hold 23% of a sample with more than 250,000 distinct CDR3 sequences, approximately 18% of them seen once. What was sequenced was PBMCs or a T cell subset sorted from them (not recorded which). These receptors originate from a man aged 18 to 35 who had mild COVID-19 (a few samples of this study predate the infection). Cell type and time point are not known.

The gene calls are TRBV18 and TRBJ1-5, with 9 bases lining up with TRBD1. V shed 6 bases, J shed 5 bases, and the junction held 5 bases outside the gene matches. The germline gives CDR1 KGHSH, CDR2 LQKENI. The CDR3 contains 14 residues. CDR3 in DNA: TGTGCCAGCTCTCCCGGGACAGGGCATCAGCCCCAGCATTTT. Its protein is CASSPGTGHQPQHF.

This chain joins TRBV7-6 and TRBJ1-5; 10 bases line up with TRBD1. The CDR3 has 15 amino acids. After removal of 1 base from V and 7 bases from J, the junction contained 4 bases not matched to a gene. CDR1 is SGHVS, CDR2 FNYEAQ, per germline. The CDR3: CASSLGQGAWQPQHF. The CDR3 DNA sequence: TGTGCCAGCAGCTTAGGACAGGGGGCCTGGCAGCCCCAGCATTTT.

This clonotype came up a few times. CDR3 loop: CASSLGLGTANTEAFF. CDR3 sequence (DNA): TGTGCCAGCAGCTTAGGACTGGGGACAGCAAACACTGAAGCTTTCTTT. The genes are TRBV7-2 and TRBJ1-1, with 7 bases fitting TRBD1. The CDR3 has 16 amino acids. Germline V gene lookup returns CDR1 SGHTA and CDR2 FQGNSA. Trimming removed 1 base from V and 2 bases from J; junction bases left unmatched: 7.

Here the CDR3 reads CSAHPAGSKLGTQYF. The CDR3 region has the DNA TGCAGTGCTCACCCCGCCGGCAGCAAACTAGGGACCCAGTACTTC. The J gene is TRBJ2-5, the V gene TRBV20-1; possible D gene TRBD2, 5 bases. V lost 5 bases and J lost 7, with 23 bases in between. This CDR3 has 15 amino acids. In germline, CDR1 is DFQATT, CDR2 SNEGSKA (reference sequence).

The V gene is TRBV5-8, the J gene TRBJ2-1; no reliable D call. The CDR3 spans 11 residues. Germline V gives CDR1 SGHTS, CDR2 YDEGEE. Between the trimmed V and J ends, which lost 4 bases and 9 bases, there was a span of 8 bases. The CDR3 sequence is CASSLNAEQFF. The CDR3 nucleotides read TGTGCCAGCAGCCTTAACGCTGAGCAGTTCTTC.

The chain recombines TRBV7-2 with TRBJ1-1; no clear D. The CDR3 has 15 amino acids. The V gene lost 0 bases and the J gene lost 0 bases, with 8 bases spanning the gap. Germline V gene data show CDR1 as SGHTA and CDR2 as FQGNSA. CDR3 loop: CASSLALTLNTEAFF. CDR3 sequence (DNA): TGTGCCAGCAGCTTAGCCCTGACACTGAACACTGAAGCTTTCTTT.

There are a few counts of this clonotype. J is TRBJ2-3 and V is TRBV15, with D unresolved. Germline CDR1 reads LNHNV; CDR2 reads YYDKDF (reference sequence). The CDR3 extends over 16 amino acids. The V and J ends lost 0 bases and 5 bases respectively, with 15 bases between them. The CDR3 DNA sequence: TGTGCCACCAGCAGAGATCGGGCAAGTGGGGTAGATACGCAGTATTTT. Translated, it gives CATSRDRASGVDTQYF. Full variable domain (rest looked up from reference TRBV15 and TRBJ2-3): DAMVIQNPRYQVTQFGKPVTLSCSQTLNHNVMYWYQQKSSQAPKLLFHYYDKDFNNEADTPDNFQSRRPNTSFCFLDIRSPGLGDTAMYLCATSRDRASGVDTQYFGPGTRLTVL.

This clonotype was observed a handful of times. This chain joins TRBV7-2 and TRBJ1-6; perhaps TRBD1 as D (6 bases). Germline values: CDR1 SGHTA, CDR2 FQGNSA. There are 16 residues in the CDR3. Trimming stripped 2 bases from V and 7 bases from J, with 15 bases between. The CDR3 loop reads CASSLSATGGNSPLHF. CDR3 nucleotides: TGTGCCAGCAGCTTATCGGCGACAGGAGGAAATTCACCCCTCCACTTT. Using reference TRBV7-2 and TRBJ1-6 for the parts outside the CDR3, the full variable domain is GAGVSQSPSNKVTEKGKDVELRCDPISGHTALYWYRQSLGQGLEFLIYFQGNSAPDKSGLPSDRFSAERTGGSVSTLTIQRTQQEDSAVYLCASSLSATGGNSPLHFGNGTRLTVT.

This sequence joins TRBV3-1 and TRBJ2-2; 10 bases line up with TRBD2. The CDR3 totals 17 residues. CDR1 and CDR2 (germline): LGHDT, YNNKEL (reference sequence). V lost 0 bases to trimming and J lost 3 bases; unmatched junction nucleotides: 4. The CDR3 DNA follows: TGTGCCAGCAGCCAAGAGTATCTAGCGGGGGACACCGGGGAGCTGTTTTTT. As protein: CASSQEYLAGDTGELFF.

V is TRBV18 and J is TRBJ1-1; weak D call: TRBD1 (5 bases). This CDR3 has 14 residues. Germline assignment: CDR1 KGHSH and CDR2 LQKENI. V lost 2 bases, J lost 1 base, and 8 bases lay in between. The CDR3 reads CASSPWDGNTEAFF. CDR3 DNA: TGTGCCAGCTCACCATGGGACGGGAACACTGAAGCTTTCTTT. The full variable domain, with the rest looked up from reference TRBV18 and TRBJ1-1, is NAGVMQNPRHLVRRRGQEARLRCSPMKGHSHVYWYRQLPEEGLKFMVYLQKENIIDESGMPKERFSAEFPKEGPSILRIQQVVRGDSAAYFCASSPWDGNTEAFFGQGTRLTVV.

This clonotype was picked up a small number of times. The chain uses TRBV5-1 and TRBJ2-3, with 7 bases aligning to TRBD2. This CDR3 is built from 18 residues. Per the germline V gene, CDR1 is SGHRS and CDR2 is YFSETQ. J gave up 0 bases and V 1 base, and 11 bases lay outside the gene matches. In nucleotides, the CDR3 is TGCGCCAGCAGCTTGTTGCCGGGAGGCAGGGATAGCACAGATACGCAGTATTTT. It is translated as CASSLLPGGRDSTDTQYF.

The V and J genes are TRBV7-9 and TRBJ2-7; the match to TRBD2 covers 7 bases. This CDR3 contains 13 residues. The V gene's germline CDR1 is SEHNR and CDR2 FQNEAQ (reference sequence). CDR3 in DNA: TGTGCTGCTGGGGGGGGGGTTTCCTACGAGCAGTACTTC. This translates into CAAGGGVSYEQYF.

The rearrangement joins TRBV2 to TRBJ2-5, with TRBD2 matching over 7 bases. V gave up 3 bases and J gave up 2 bases; unmatched junction bases: 3. The CDR3 sequence is 14 residues long. CDR1 is SNHLY and CDR2 is FYNNEI in the germline V gene. The CDR3 protein is CASSEMGGQETQYF. CDR3 sequence (DNA): TGTGCCAGCAGTGAGATGGGGGGGCAAGAGACCCAGTACTTC.

This clonotype was counted a few times. CDR3 DNA: TGTGCCAGCAGTTACGGACACTCTGGAAACACCATATATTTT. Translation gives CASSYGHSGNTIYF. The genes are TRBV6-5 and TRBJ1-3, with TRBD1 as a possible D gene (5 bases). The germline gives CDR1 MNHEY, CDR2 SVGAGI. Trimming pared 2 bases from V and 0 bases from J, leaving 5 bases between. This CDR3 contains 14 residues.